This T cell receptor (beta chain) appears in the sequencing data of a study of T cell repertoires in cytomegalovirus infection. TCRdb ran MiXCR on the reads and lists one entry per CDR3 protein. This sample has 140,000 to 150,000 distinct CDR3 sequences, with over 30% found just once. Germline V gives CDR1 ENHRY, CDR2 SYGVKD. V lost 4 bases, J lost 3 bases, and 16 bases stayed unmatched. The CDR3 is 18 amino acids. This clonotype was recorded at least ten times. The antigen is unknown. This receptor was taken from a human donor in good health (CMV status not recorded). Some clones in this sample may be carry-over from other donors' samples. This material consisted of CD8+ T cells from cultured PBMCs, taken from culture after CMV antigen stimulation. The chain uses TRBV10-3 and TRBJ2-3, with 7 bases matching TRBD2. The CDR3 protein is CAISGPGSGAVLTDTQYF. The CDR3 coding sequence is TGTGCCATCAGTGGCCCTGGGAGCGGGGCGGTTTTGACAGATACGCAGTATTTT.